The 20 T cell receptor beta chains given below trace back to one sample, sequenced in a study of T cells in Graves' hyperthyroidism and ophthalmopathy. RNA transcripts gave rise to amplified TCR beta CDR3 regions. HTBI primers were employed in a first-round RT-PCR of the TCR CDR3. MiXCR, applied by TCRdb to the multiplex PCR reads, yields one record per CDR3 protein. The sample comprises some 600,000 distinct CDR3 sequences, roughly 14% of which are singletons, and less than 6% rests with the top ten. The sequenced sample was blood. The receptors were sampled from a woman aged 25 to 39 with Graves' hyperthyroidism that later progressed to Graves' ophthalmopathy.

In its sample, this clonotype was seen many times. In DNA form, the CDR3 reads TGTGCCAGCAGCCCTGACAGGGCTGAAGCTTTCTTT. Protein product: CASSPDRAEAFF. The chain links TRBV11-2 to TRBJ1-1, with 7 bases identical to TRBD1. Germline V CDR1 and CDR2: SGHAT, FQNNGV. Germline trimming cut 5 bases from V and 6 bases from J; bases unmatched to any gene: 3. The CDR3 length is 12 residues. The full variable domain, its missing parts supplied by reference TRBV11-2 and TRBJ1-1, is EAGVAQSPRYKIIEKRQSVAFWCNPISGHATLYWYQQILGQGPKLLIQFQNNGVVDDSQLPKDRFSAERLKGVDSTLKIQPAKLEDSAVYLCASSPDRAEAFFGQGTRLTVV.

V and J are TRBV9 and TRBJ2-7; D remains unclear. The CDR3 is made up of 14 amino acids. Trimming pared 1 base from V and 5 bases from J, leaving 13 bases between. CDR1 SGDLS and CDR2 YYNGEE come from the germline V gene. The CDR3 nucleotides read TGTGCCAGCAGCGTAACCTACGATATAAACGAGCAGTACTTC. This gives the protein CASSVTYDINEQYF. The variable domain in full, completed from reference TRBV9 and TRBJ2-7, reads DSGVTQTPKHLITATGQRVTLRCSPRSGDLSVYWYQQSLDQGLQFLIQYYNGEERAKGNILERFSAQQFPDLHSELNLSSLELGDSALYFCASSVTYDINEQYFGPGTRLTVT.

This clonotype was picked up a small number of times. This chain connects TRBV19 to TRBJ2-1, with a weak D call TRBD2 (6 bases). The germline V and J ends were trimmed by 4 bases and 8 bases, with 15 bases remaining between them. This CDR3 region has 14 residues. Germline V gene sequence: CDR1 LNHDA, CDR2 SQIVND (reference sequence). The CDR3: CASSRGTPGDEQFF. DNA of the CDR3: TGTGCCAGTAGTAGAGGCACCCCGGGGGATGAGCAGTTCTTC.

At least ten counts were recorded for this clonotype. The J gene is TRBJ1-3, the V gene TRBV2, with D hard to call. The V gene's germline CDR1 is SNHLY and CDR2 FYNNEI. V was pared by 4 bases and J by 0 bases, with 10 bases between. The CDR3 loop spans 15 amino acids. The CDR3: CASSGAVSSGNTIYF. In nucleotides, the CDR3 is TGTGCCAGCAGTGGGGCAGTGAGCTCTGGAAACACCATATATTTT.

This clonotype was counted a few times. J is TRBJ2-2 and V is TRBV3-1; 11 nucleotides line up with TRBD2. The CDR3 sequence is 15 residues long. Germline V gene lookup returns CDR1 LGHDT and CDR2 YNNKEL (reference sequence). Losses at the gene ends were 2 bases for V and 6 bases for J; bases not matched to a gene: 2. The CDR3 spells CASSQQLAGAGELFF. The CDR3, as DNA: TGTGCCAGCAGCCAACAACTAGCGGGAGCCGGGGAGCTGTTTTTT.

Many counts were recorded for this clonotype. The gene calls are TRBV7-9 and TRBJ2-7, with TRBD2 as a possible D gene (6 bases). The CDR3 spans 11 residues. In germline, CDR1 is SEHNR, CDR2 FQNEAQ (reference sequence). Trimming took 5 bases from V and 6 from J, leaving 8 bases between them. CDR3 protein: CASSPAGEQYF. CDR3 nucleotides: TGTGCCAGCAGCCCAGCGGGCGAGCAGTACTTC.

This clonotype was picked up many times. The chain recombines TRBV7-3 with TRBJ1-1, with D possibly TRBD1 on 5 matching bases. Germline lookup yields CDR1 SGHTA and CDR2 FQGTGA. The V end was cut by 4 bases, the J end by 8 bases, with 14 bases between. The CDR3 totals 13 residues. The CDR3 protein is CASSSQGDREAFF. DNA for the CDR3: TGTGCCAGCAGCTCTCAGGGAGATAGGGAAGCTTTCTTT.

The chain links TRBV15 to TRBJ2-3, with 7 bases matching TRBD2. CDR1 is LNHNV and CDR2 is YYDKDF in the germline V gene (reference sequence). With V trimmed by 4 bases and J by 3 bases, 7 bases remained unmatched. The CDR3 has 15 residues. The CDR3 region has the DNA TGTGCCACCAGCACTGGGGCTAGCGGTACAGATACGCAGTATTTT. This encodes CATSTGASGTDTQYF. The full variable domain, with the rest looked up from reference TRBV15 and TRBJ2-3, is DAMVIQNPRYQVTQFGKPVTLSCSQTLNHNVMYWYQQKSSQAPKLLFHYYDKDFNNEADTPDNFQSRRPNTSFCFLDIRSPGLGDTAMYLCATSTGASGTDTQYFGPGTRLTVL.

The CDR3: CASSQESTSGRSYF. The CDR3 region has the DNA TGCGCCAGCAGCCAAGAGTCCACTAGCGGGAGATCTTACTTC. This rearrangement joins TRBV4-1 to TRBJ2-5; TRBD2 matches at 11 bases. Trimming cost V 0 bases and J 14 bases; bases outside gene matches: 8. Germline V gives CDR1 MGHRA, CDR2 YSYEKL. The CDR3 consists of 14 residues.

This clonotype has a handful of counts. Written as DNA, the CDR3 is TGTGCCAGCAGTTTTTATGGTTTTTCGGGCAATCAGCCCCAGCATTTT. This sequence encodes CASSFYGFSGNQPQHF. V usage is TRBV27 and J usage is TRBJ1-5, with D uncertain. This CDR3 has 16 amino acids. CDR1 and CDR2 from the germline V gene are MNHEY and SMNVEV (reference sequence). Trimming pared 3 bases from V and 2 bases from J, leaving 14 bases between.

This clonotype appeared many times. J is TRBJ2-7 and V is TRBV29-1; no firm D call. CDR3 size: 15 residues. Germline assignment: CDR1 SQVTM and CDR2 ANQGSEA. V gave up 2 bases and J gave up 0 bases, with 14 bases separating them. The CDR3 nucleotides are TGCAGCGTTGAAAGCCAAGCGCCGAGCTCCTACGAGCAGTACTTC. Translation gives CSVESQAPSSYEQYF.

As concerns this clonotype: A read error is possible here, since a much larger clone lies one base away. The genes are TRBV30 and TRBJ1-2; no firm D call. The ends were cut back, 0 bases at V and 8 bases at J, with 10 bases in the middle. The CDR3 runs to 12 residues. Germline V CDR1 and CDR2: GTSNPN, SVGIG (reference sequence). CDR3 nucleotide sequence: TGTGCCTGGAGTGTAATCCAAGTGGGCTACACCTTC. This codes for CAWSVIQVGYTF.

Regarding this clonotype: Just one base apart from a much larger clone, this may be a read error. The chain employs TRBV30 and TRBJ2-1; 9 bases fit TRBD2. The CDR3 sequence is 16 residues long. CDR1 and CDR2 (germline): GTSNPN, SVGIG (reference sequence). V shed 0 bases and J 7 bases; nucleotides not matched to a gene: 10. This CDR3 is CAWSVGSGSPHNEQFF. CDR3 nucleotide sequence: TGTGCCTGGAGTGTGGGTAGCGGGAGTCCCCATAATGAGCAGTTCTTC.

The chain carries TRBV20-1 and TRBJ2-7; 7 nucleotides match TRBD2. Losses at the gene ends were 3 bases for V and 1 base for J; bases not matched to a gene: 9. Germline-derived CDR1 and CDR2 are DFQATT and SNEGSKA (reference sequence). This CDR3 has 15 residues. The CDR3 is CSARIAGESSYEQYF. CDR3 DNA sequence: TGCAGTGCTAGGATTGCGGGAGAATCGTCCTACGAGCAGTACTTC.

The table lists this clonotype with many counts. The chain uses TRBV6-1 and TRBJ2-1; unclear D gene. V lost 1 base, J lost 5 bases, and 15 bases lay in between. The CDR3 has 16 residues. Germline-derived CDR1 and CDR2 are MNHNS and SASEGT. The CDR3 DNA reads as TGTGCCAGCAGTGAAGAATGGTCTAGTTGGGACAATGAGCAGTTCTTC. Translated, it gives CASSEEWSSWDNEQFF.

Ten or more counts support this clonotype. J is TRBJ2-3 and V is TRBV7-2; 11 nucleotides agree with TRBD1. The germline CDR1 and CDR2 sequences are SGHTA and FQGNSA. The CDR3 has 15 residues. Trimming cost V 6 bases and J 5 bases; bases outside gene matches: 7. As DNA, the CDR3 is TGTGCCAGCAGACGTCGGACAGGGGGCTTAGATACGCAGTATTTT. It codes for CASRRRTGGLDTQYF.

For the CDR3, the DNA is TGCAGTGCCCCGACAGTTCCGGGAACCGGGGAGCTGTTTTTT. It codes for CSAPTVPGTGELFF. This sequence joins TRBV20-1 and TRBJ2-2; TRBD1 or TRBD2 may be the D gene (5 bases each). The CDR3 sequence is 14 residues long. Germline lookup yields CDR1 DFQATT and CDR2 SNEGSKA (reference sequence). V lost 6 bases to trimming and J lost 5 bases, with 16 bases between them.

This clonotype was seen at least ten times. The rearrangement joins TRBV12-3 or TRBV12-4 to TRBJ2-5, with 7 nucleotides matching TRBD1. Trimming at V came to 2 bases and at J to 5 bases, leaving 5 bases not matched to a gene. The CDR3 has 14 residues. The CDR3 sequence: CASSLRGLEETQYF. In DNA form, the CDR3 reads TGTGCCAGCAGTTTAAGGGGGCTCGAGGAGACCCAGTACTTC.

The sample holds one count of this clonotype. This rearrangement joins TRBV30 to TRBJ2-7; 7 bases map to TRBD2. The V segment lost 2 bases and the J segment 0 bases; nucleotides outside the gene matches: 7. Germline V CDR1 and CDR2: GTSNPN, SVGIG (reference sequence). This CDR3 region has 15 residues. This chain's CDR3 is CAWSSGATFSYEQYF. CDR3 DNA: TGTGCCTGGAGTAGCGGGGCTACTTTCTCCTACGAGCAGTACTTC.

This clonotype occurred many times. The CDR3 sequence is CAISDGGFSGNTIYF. CDR3 nucleotide sequence: TGTGCCATCAGTGATGGGGGTTTCTCTGGAAACACCATATATTTT. The chain couples TRBV10-3 to TRBJ1-3, with D maybe TRBD1 (5 bases). Trimming stripped 3 bases from V and 0 bases from J, with 9 bases between. Looked up from germline, CDR1 is ENHRY and CDR2 is SYGVKD. This CDR3 is built from 15 residues.